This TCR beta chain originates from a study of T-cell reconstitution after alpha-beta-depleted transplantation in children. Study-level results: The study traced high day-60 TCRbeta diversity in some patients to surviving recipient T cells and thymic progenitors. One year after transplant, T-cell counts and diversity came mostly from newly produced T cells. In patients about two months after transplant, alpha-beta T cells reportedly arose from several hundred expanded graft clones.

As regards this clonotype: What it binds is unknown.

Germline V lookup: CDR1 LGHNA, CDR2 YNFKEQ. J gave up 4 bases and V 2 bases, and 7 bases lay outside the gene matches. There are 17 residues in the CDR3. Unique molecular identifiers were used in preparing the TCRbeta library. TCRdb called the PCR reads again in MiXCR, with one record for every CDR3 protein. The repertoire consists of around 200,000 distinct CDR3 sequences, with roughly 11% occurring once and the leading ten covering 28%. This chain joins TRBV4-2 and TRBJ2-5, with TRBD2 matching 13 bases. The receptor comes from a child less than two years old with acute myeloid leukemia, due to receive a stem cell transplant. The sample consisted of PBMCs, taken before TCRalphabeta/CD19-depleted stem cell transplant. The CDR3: CASSQNLLAGGGETQYF. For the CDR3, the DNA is TGTGCCAGCAGCCAAAACCTACTAGCGGGAGGGGGAGAGACCCAGTACTTC.